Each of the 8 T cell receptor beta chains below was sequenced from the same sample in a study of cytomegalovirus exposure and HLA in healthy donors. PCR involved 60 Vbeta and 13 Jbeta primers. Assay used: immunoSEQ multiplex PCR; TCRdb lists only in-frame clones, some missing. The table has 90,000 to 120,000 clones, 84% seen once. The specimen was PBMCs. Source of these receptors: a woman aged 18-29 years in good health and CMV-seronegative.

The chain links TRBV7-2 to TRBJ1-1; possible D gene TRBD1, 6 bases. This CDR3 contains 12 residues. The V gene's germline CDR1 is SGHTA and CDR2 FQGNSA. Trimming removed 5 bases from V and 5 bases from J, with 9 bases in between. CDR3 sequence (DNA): TGTGCCAGCAGCCCCCAGGGGACTGAAGCTTTCTTT. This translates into CASSPQGTEAFF.

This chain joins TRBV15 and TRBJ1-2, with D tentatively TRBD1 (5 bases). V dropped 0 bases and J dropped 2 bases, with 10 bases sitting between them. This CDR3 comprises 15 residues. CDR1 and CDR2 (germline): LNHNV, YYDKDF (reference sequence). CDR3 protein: CATSRDWGENYGYTF. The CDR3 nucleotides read TGTGCCACCAGCAGAGATTGGGGGGAGAACTATGGCTACACCTTC.

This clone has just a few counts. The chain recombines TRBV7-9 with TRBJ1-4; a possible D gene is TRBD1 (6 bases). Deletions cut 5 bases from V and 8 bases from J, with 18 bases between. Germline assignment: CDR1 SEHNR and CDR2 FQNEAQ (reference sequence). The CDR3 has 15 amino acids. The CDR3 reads CASSPRAGVNEKLFF. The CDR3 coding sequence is TGTGCCAGCAGCCCCCGTGCAGGGGTTAACGAAAAACTGTTTTTT.

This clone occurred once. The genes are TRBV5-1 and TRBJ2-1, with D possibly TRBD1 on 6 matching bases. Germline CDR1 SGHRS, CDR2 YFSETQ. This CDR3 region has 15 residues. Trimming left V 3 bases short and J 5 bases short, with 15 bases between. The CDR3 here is CASSSRTDLNNEQFF. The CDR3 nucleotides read TGCGCCAGCAGCTCACGGACAGATCTTAACAATGAGCAGTTCTTC.

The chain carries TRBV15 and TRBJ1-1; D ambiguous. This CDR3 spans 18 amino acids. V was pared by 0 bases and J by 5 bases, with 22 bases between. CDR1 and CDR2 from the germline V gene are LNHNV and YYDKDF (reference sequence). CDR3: CATSRDLVSEGETTEAFF. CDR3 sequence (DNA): TGTGCCACCAGCAGAGATCTTGTATCAGAGGGAGAGACGACTGAAGCTTTCTTT.

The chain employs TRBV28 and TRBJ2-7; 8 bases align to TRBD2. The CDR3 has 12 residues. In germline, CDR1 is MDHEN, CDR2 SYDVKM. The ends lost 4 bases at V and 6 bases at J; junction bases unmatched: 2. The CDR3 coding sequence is TGTGCCAGCAGTTCCGCGGGGGGCGAGCAGTACTTC. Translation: CASSSAGGEQYF.

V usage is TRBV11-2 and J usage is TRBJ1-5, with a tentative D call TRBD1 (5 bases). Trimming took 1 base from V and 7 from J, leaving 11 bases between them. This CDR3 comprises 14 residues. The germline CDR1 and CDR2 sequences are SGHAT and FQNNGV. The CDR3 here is CASSLAAGSQPQHF. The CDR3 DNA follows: TGTGCCAGCAGCTTAGCCGCAGGGTCGCAGCCCCAGCATTTT.

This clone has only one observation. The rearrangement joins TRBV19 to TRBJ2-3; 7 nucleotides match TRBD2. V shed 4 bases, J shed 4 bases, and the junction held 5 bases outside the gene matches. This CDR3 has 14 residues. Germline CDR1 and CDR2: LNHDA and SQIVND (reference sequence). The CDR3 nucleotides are TGTGCCAGTAGTAGACGGACTAGTGCAGATACGCAGTATTTT. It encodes CASSRRTSADTQYF. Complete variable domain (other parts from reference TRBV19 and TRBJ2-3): DGGITQSPKYLFRKEGQNVTLSCEQNLNHDAMYWYRQDPGQGLRLIYYSQIVNDFQKGDIAEGYSVSREKKESFPLTVTSAQKNPTAFYLCASSRRTSADTQYFGPGTRLTVL.